Included here is one T cell receptor (beta chain) sequence, with context. Antigen unknown. This sample is drawn from a study of T cell responses to AZD1222 COVID-19 vaccine. CDR3 length: 14 amino acids. Trimming took 6 bases from V and 6 from J; bases not matched to a gene: 6. Germline CDR1 is LGHDT and CDR2 is YNNKEL (reference sequence). Study-wide findings and caveats: Recipients of two AZD1222 doses showed rising Spike-specific TCR breadth and depth. Unmutated variant regions reportedly attract nearly half of all spike-specific TCRs. Spike was spanned by vaccine-associated CD4 TCRs, which were dominant at 160-218 and 743-854. The donor cohort was predominantly white British with a female majority, and clonal diversity may have been underestimated.

Assay: immunoSEQ multiplex PCR; the TCRdb copy retains only in-frame clones and omits some. The sample carries about 190,000 clones, 75% to 90% recorded once. The clonotype originates from an adult in good health. The starting material was peripheral blood, obtained on day 0 of MenACWY control vaccination. J is TRBJ1-1 and V is TRBV3-1 (or the pseudogene TRBV3-2), with 11 bases aligning to TRBD1. CDR3 sequence: CASSKGQGDAEAFF. The CDR3 DNA is TGTGCCAGCAGTAAGGGACAGGGGGACGCTGAAGCTTTCTTT.